The 21 T cell receptor beta chains below all came from one sample that was sequenced in a study of cytomegalovirus exposure and HLA in healthy donors (dated by TCRdb to about 2017). The method was the immunoSEQ multiplex PCR assay. For the multiplex PCR, a mixture combining 60 forward primers for TCR Vbeta segments and 13 reverse primers for TCR Jbeta segments was used. TCRdb holds this immuneACCESS table with in-frame rearrangements only. Some clones are missing; in checked studies, unresolved V genes explain under half, and the rest has no known cause. The sample profile shows 95,000 to 100,000 clones; about 80% of them were found once. Around 4.1% of the sample is held by the ten biggest clonotypes. Sequencing was carried out using PBMCs. These receptors all come from a man aged 40-50 years in good health and CMV-seronegative.

This rearrangement joins TRBV19 to TRBJ1-4; no definite D call. The germline gives CDR1 LNHDA, CDR2 SQIVND (reference sequence). CDR3 size: 14 residues. Between the trimmed V and J ends, which lost 6 bases and 7 bases, there was a span of 15 bases. CDR3 protein: CASRFPGSSEKLFF. The DNA for the CDR3 is TGTGCCAGTAGATTTCCCGGGTCGAGTGAAAAACTGTTTTTT.

The J gene is TRBJ2-4, the V gene TRBV18; D gene ambiguous. The ends were cut back, 0 bases at V and 5 bases at J, with 11 bases in the middle. This CDR3 is built from 15 residues. Germline V gene lookup returns CDR1 KGHSH and CDR2 LQKENI. CDR3 amino acids: CASSPPGRIQNIQYF. DNA of the CDR3: TGTGCCAGCTCACCACCGGGCAGGATACAAAACATTCAGTACTTC.

This chain connects TRBV5-1 to TRBJ1-1; possibly TRBD1 for D (5 bases). V was clipped by 2 bases and J by 1 base, with 15 bases between them. This CDR3 has 16 residues. Germline V gene data show CDR1 as SGHRS and CDR2 as YFSETQ. The CDR3 DNA reads as TGCGCCAGCAGCTTTGGGGCAGGTTGGGGGAACACTGAAGCTTTCTTT. It codes for CASSFGAGWGNTEAFF.

Judged by abundance, this clone is medium-sized. This chain connects TRBV6-4 to TRBJ2-3; 14 nucleotides agree with TRBD2. CDR3 size: 15 residues. J lost 3 bases, V lost 4 bases, and 0 bases had no gene match. In germline, CDR1 is MRHNA, CDR2 SNTAGT. The CDR3 sequence: CASSGTSGGTDTQYF. The CDR3, as DNA: TGTGCCAGCAGTGGGACTAGCGGGGGGACAGATACGCAGTATTTT.

The chain recombines TRBV11-2 with TRBJ2-1; 11 nucleotides line up with TRBD2. Germline V gene data show CDR1 as SGHAT and CDR2 as FQNNGV. CDR3 size: 19 residues. J lost 0 bases, V lost 1 base, and 8 bases had no gene match. The CDR3 region is CASSLVHTLAGGSYNEQFF. CDR3 DNA: TGTGCCAGCAGCTTAGTTCATACGCTAGCGGGGGGCTCCTACAATGAGCAGTTCTTC.

The chain couples TRBV5-4 to TRBJ2-4; maybe TRBD2 (7 bases). This CDR3 region has 17 residues. Between the trimmed V and J ends, which lost 0 bases and 0 bases, there was a span of 13 bases. CDR1 and CDR2 from the germline V gene are SGHNT and YYREEE (reference sequence). The chain's CDR3 is CASSLGPGGLAKNIQYF. CDR3 coding DNA: TGTGCCAGCAGCTTGGGTCCGGGGGGCCTAGCCAAAAACATTCAGTACTTC.

V is TRBV6-5 and J is TRBJ1-6; 7 bases fit TRBD1. V lost 6 bases, J lost 7 bases, and 9 bases stayed unmatched. The CDR3 is made up of 15 amino acids. The germline CDR1 and CDR2 sequences are MNHEY and SVGAGI. The CDR3 spells CASRTEGASNSPLHF. CDR3 in DNA: TGTGCCAGCAGGACCGAGGGGGCTAGCAATTCACCCCTCCACTTT.

The V and J genes are TRBV6-6 and TRBJ2-6, with 8 bases lining up with TRBD1. This CDR3 is built from 16 residues. The trim removed 6 bases at V and 0 bases at J, leaving 4 bases unmatched. Germline CDR1 reads MNHNY; CDR2 reads SVGAGI (reference sequence). The CDR3 sequence is CASRDRVGSGANVLTF. CDR3 coding DNA: TGTGCCAGCAGGGACAGGGTGGGCTCTGGGGCCAACGTCCTGACTTTC.

This chain links TRBV6-9 with TRBJ2-3, with a tentative D call TRBD1 (6 bases). The germline V and J ends were trimmed by 6 bases and 4 bases, with 14 bases remaining between them. CDR1 is MNHGY, CDR2 SVAAGI, per germline. The CDR3 is 14 amino acids. Here the CDR3 DNA reads TGTGCCAGCAGAAGGCAGGGGTTGCCAGATACGCAGTATTTT. Translation: CASRRQGLPDTQYF.

The J gene is TRBJ1-1, the V gene TRBV5-1; D perhaps matches TRBD1 (5 bases). Germline-derived CDR1 and CDR2 are SGHRS and YFSETQ. This CDR3 spans 15 amino acids. V lost 0 bases and J 3 bases, leaving 12 bases between the germline ends. Written as DNA, the CDR3 is TGCGCCAGCAGCTTGGATCGGGGGTCGGACACTGAAGCTTTCTTT. The encoded protein is CASSLDRGSDTEAFF.

The chain combines TRBV9 with TRBJ2-1; 8 nucleotides line up with TRBD1. Germline V gene sequence: CDR1 SGDLS, CDR2 YYNGEE. The length of the CDR3 is 16 residues. V shed 1 base and J 4 bases; nucleotides not matched to a gene: 7. The CDR3 region is CASSVPRTGIYNEQFF. The CDR3 nucleotides read TGTGCCAGCAGCGTACCCCGGACAGGGATTTACAATGAGCAGTTCTTC.

V is TRBV12-5 and J is TRBJ1-1; unclear D gene. Germline V CDR1 and CDR2: LGHNT, FRNRAP. This CDR3 comprises 13 residues. Trimming removed 3 bases at V and 4 bases at J, with 9 bases between. CDR3 DNA sequence: TGTGCTAGTGGTTTAGAATCCGGCACTGAAGCTTTCTTT. It encodes CASGLESGTEAFF.

This clone was seen a few times. The CDR3 protein is CASSWTGTPSTDTQYF. The CDR3 DNA sequence: TGCGCCAGCAGCTGGACAGGTACCCCTAGCACAGATACGCAGTATTTT. The rearrangement joins TRBV5-1 to TRBJ2-3; 7 nucleotides line up with TRBD1. The CDR3 has 16 amino acids. Germline V gene lookup returns CDR1 SGHRS and CDR2 YFSETQ. J was trimmed by 0 bases and V by 3 bases; bases with no gene match: 7.

V and J are TRBV19 and TRBJ1-5, with D uncertain. V lost 10 bases, J lost 7 bases, and 17 bases lay in between. The CDR3 has 13 amino acids. Germline-derived CDR1 and CDR2 are LNHDA and SQIVND (reference sequence). The CDR3 spells CANPSQAVQPQHF. The CDR3 region has the DNA TGTGCCAATCCCTCCCAGGCCGTGCAGCCCCAGCATTTT.

The rearrangement uses TRBV30 and TRBJ2-3; 13 positions agree with TRBD2. J lost 5 bases, V lost 4 bases, and 6 bases had no gene match. CDR3 length: 15 residues. Looked up from germline, CDR1 is GTSNPN and CDR2 is SVGIG (reference sequence). The CDR3 bases are TGTGCCTGGAAACTAGCGGGGGGGCAAATAGATACGCAGTATTTT. It translates to CAWKLAGGQIDTQYF.

The gene calls are TRBV7-6 and TRBJ1-1, with TRBD1 matching over 7 bases. From germline, CDR1 is SGHVS and CDR2 FNYEAQ. The CDR3 length is 13 residues. The ends lost 5 bases at V and 1 base at J; junction bases unmatched: 1. In DNA, the CDR3 is TGTGCCAGCAGCCCAGGGGGGAACACTGAAGCTTTCTTT. It specifies CASSPGGNTEAFF.

This clone was picked up a small number of times. The chain uses TRBV5-6 and TRBJ2-7; tentative D call: TRBD1 (6 bases). V lost 4 bases, J lost 3 bases, and 17 bases lay in between. CDR3 length: 15 amino acids. Germline values: CDR1 SGHDT, CDR2 YYEEEE. The chain's CDR3 is CASSRRGRDNYEQYF. The CDR3 DNA reads as TGTGCCAGCAGCCGACGGGGCAGGGACAACTACGAGCAGTACTTC.

The rearrangement links TRBV2 to TRBJ1-1, with TRBD1 matching over 7 bases. The CDR3 spans 15 residues. Germline lookup yields CDR1 SNHLY and CDR2 FYNNEI. V was pared by 6 bases and J by 4 bases, with 11 bases of the junction left unmatched. CDR3 sequence: CASRELGQTATEAFF. The CDR3 bases are TGTGCCAGCAGGGAACTGGGACAGACCGCCACTGAAGCTTTCTTT.

This clone has only a few counts. The genes are TRBV7-2 and TRBJ2-2; no clear D. This CDR3 has 16 residues. CDR1 is SGHTA, CDR2 FQGNSA, per germline. V lost 3 bases to trimming and J lost 1 base, with 12 bases between them. CDR3 nucleotides: TGTGCCAGCAGCTTGAGGCAAACTTTGAACACCGGGGAGCTGTTTTTT. This encodes CASSLRQTLNTGELFF.

Points on this clone: The junction shows a germline mismatch at one end, possibly a read error. The chain is built from TRBV7-9 and TRBJ1-5; TRBD1 might be the D (5 bases). CDR3 length: 13 residues. Germline CDR1 is SEHNR and CDR2 is FQNEAQ (reference sequence). The CDR3 sequence is CSSQGYSNQPQHF. The CDR3 nucleotides are TGTTCCAGCCAGGGATATAGCAATCAGCCCCAGCATTTT.

This chain links TRBV7-6 with TRBJ2-3; 11 nucleotides agree with TRBD2. The germline CDR1 and CDR2 sequences are SGHVS and FNYEAQ. V shed 5 bases, J shed 4 bases, and the junction held 8 bases outside the gene matches. The CDR3 loop spans 16 amino acids. The CDR3 is CASSPRVAGGSDTQYF. CDR3 bases: TGTGCCAGCAGCCCCAGGGTAGCGGGGGGGTCAGATACGCAGTATTTT. The full variable domain, rest sourced from reference TRBV7-6 and TRBJ2-3, is GAGVSQSPRYKVTKRGQDVALRCDPISGHVSLYWYRQALGQGPEFLTYFNYEAQQDKSGLPNDRFSAERPEGSISTLTIQRTEQRDSAMYRCASSPRVAGGSDTQYFGPGTRLTVL.